This T cell receptor beta chain comes out of a study of T cell repertoires in cytomegalovirus infection. About this clonotype itself: The antigen is unknown.

TCRdb reprocessed the reads via MiXCR and lists one record per CDR3 protein. The table has 80,000 or so distinct CDR3 sequences, more than 20% seen once; the top ten hold roughly 50%. The length of the CDR3 is 16 residues. Germline CDR1 is SGHVS and CDR2 is FNYEAQ. The junction had 16 bases not matched to a gene; V was cut back by 10 bases and J by 3 bases. The specimen was CD8+ T cells from cultured PBMCs, collected from culture after CMV antigen stimulation. J is TRBJ2-7 and V is TRBV7-6; 9 nucleotides agree with TRBD1. The TCR comes from a human donor in good health (CMV status not recorded). Some clones in this sample may be carry-over from other donors' samples. The chain's CDR3 is CAISGTGSHLVYEQYF. For the CDR3, the DNA is TGTGCCATCTCCGGGACAGGGTCTCATCTTGTCTACGAGCAGTACTTC.